The 32 T cell receptor beta chains presented below share a single source sample, sequenced in a study of T-cell reconstitution after alpha-beta-depleted transplantation in children. Unique molecular identifiers were incorporated during preparation of the TCRbeta library. In TCRdb, the PCR reads were re-called with MiXCR into one record per CDR3 protein. The profile shows fewer than 550,000 distinct CDR3 sequences, roughly 10% of them singletons. The sample in question was PBMCs, mostly from graft donor cells, obtained 180 days after TCRalphabeta/CD19-depleted stem cell transplant. The receptors derive from a female patient aged 2 to 10 who had a stem cell transplant for aplastic anemia, so the T cells may come from the graft donor.

This clonotype was seen many times. The chain joins TRBV11-2 to TRBJ2-5; D may match TRBD1 or TRBD2 (5 bases each). The CDR3 is 13 residues long. Germline-derived CDR1 and CDR2 are SGHAT and FQNNGV. The V and J ends lost 1 base and 5 bases respectively, with 8 bases between them. In DNA, the CDR3 is TGTGCCAGCAGCTTAGCCGGGGCGGAGACCCAGTACTTC. The encoded protein is CASSLAGAETQYF.

This clonotype was detected only a few times. The CDR3 is CASSANPGPYFTEAFF. The DNA of the CDR3 is TGTGCCAGCAGTGCCAACCCGGGACCGTATTTCACTGAAGCTTTCTTT. This chain joins TRBV28 and TRBJ1-1; D possibly corresponds to TRBD1 (5 bases). This CDR3 has 16 amino acids. The germline V gene encodes CDR1 MDHEN and CDR2 SYDVKM. The V end lost 5 bases, the J end lost 4 bases, and 20 bases lay between the germline ends. The entire variable domain, with the rest obtained from reference TRBV28 and TRBJ1-1, is as follows: DVKVTQSSRYLVKRTGEKVFLECVQDMDHENMFWYRQDPGLGLRLIYFSYDVKMKEKGDIPEGYSVSREKKERFSLILESASTNQTSMYLCASSANPGPYFTEAFFGQGTRLTVV.

V and J are TRBV7-9 and TRBJ2-7; possible D gene TRBD2, 6 bases. Trimming shortened V by 5 bases and J by 3 bases, and 23 bases separated the two germline ends. The CDR3 is made up of 17 amino acids. Germline values: CDR1 SEHNR, CDR2 FQNEAQ (reference sequence). The CDR3 DNA is TGTGCCAGCAGCCCTTGGAGCGGGCGGGCCGGCTTCTACGAGCAGTACTTC. This encodes CASSPWSGRAGFYEQYF.

The table lists this clonotype with a few counts. The J gene is TRBJ2-7, the V gene TRBV12-3 or TRBV12-4, with TRBD1 as a possible D gene (6 bases). CDR3 size: 12 residues. V lost 3 bases to trimming and J lost 6 bases, with 9 bases between them. The CDR3 DNA sequence: TGTGCCAGCAGTTTGGGACACTCCGAGCAGTACGTC. Amino acids: CASSLGHSEQYV.

The chain carries TRBV2 and TRBJ1-5, with 9 bases identical to TRBD1. This CDR3 has 15 residues. CDR1 is SNHLY and CDR2 is FYNNEI in the germline V gene. The trim removed 5 bases at V and 3 bases at J, leaving 5 bases unmatched. The CDR3, as DNA: TGTGCCAGCAGTCGCGGGACAGGGTTCAATCAGCCCCAGCATTTT. Its translation is CASSRGTGFNQPQHF.

This clonotype was counted ten times or more. The V gene is TRBV20-1, the J gene TRBJ2-1; D unclear. In germline, CDR1 is DFQATT, CDR2 SNEGSKA (reference sequence). The CDR3 consists of 14 residues. Trimming stripped 3 bases from V and 0 bases from J, with 9 bases between. The CDR3 protein is CSASNRGSYNEQFF. Written as DNA, the CDR3 is TGCAGTGCTAGTAATCGCGGCTCCTACAATGAGCAGTTCTTC.

This clonotype was found a few times. CDR3: CASSSFGGRGRLYNEQFF. The CDR3 region has the DNA TGTGCCAGCAGCAGTTTCGGGGGCCGGGGGCGGCTCTACAATGAGCAGTTCTTC. The genes are TRBV28 and TRBJ2-1; the D call may be TRBD1 or TRBD2 (6 bases each). The germline gives CDR1 MDHEN, CDR2 SYDVKM. CDR3 length: 18 residues. V gave up 6 bases and J gave up 3 bases, with 24 bases separating them. The full variable domain, in which reference TRBV28 and TRBJ2-1 provide the parts outside the CDR3, is DVKVTQSSRYLVKRTGEKVFLECVQDMDHENMFWYRQDPGLGLRLIYFSYDVKMKEKGDIPEGYSVSREKKERFSLILESASTNQTSMYLCASSSFGGRGRLYNEQFFGPGTRLTVL.

This chain joins TRBV5-5 and TRBJ2-1; 7 bases align to TRBD2. Germline assignment: CDR1 SGHKS and CDR2 YYEKEE (reference sequence). V was pared by 0 bases and J by 8 bases, with 11 bases of the junction left unmatched. This CDR3 contains 16 residues. This chain's CDR3 is CASSLGAGTTSHEQFF. The CDR3 nucleotides are TGTGCCAGCAGCTTGGGGGCCGGGACTACCTCCCATGAGCAGTTCTTC.

This chain connects TRBV6-1 to TRBJ2-7; TRBD1 matches 8 bases. This CDR3 has 13 amino acids. Germline loops: CDR1 MNHNS, CDR2 SASEGT. The trim removed 6 bases at V and 7 bases at J, leaving 8 bases unmatched. This chain's CDR3 is CASSLTGVGEQYF. The CDR3 DNA sequence: TGTGCCAGCAGCTTGACAGGGGTGGGAGAGCAGTACTTC.

Only a few counts were recorded for this clonotype. This chain links TRBV10-2 with TRBJ1-2, with D hard to call. There are 14 residues in the CDR3. Germline values: CDR1 WSHSY, CDR2 SAAADI. V was clipped by 6 bases and J by 4 bases, with 15 bases between them. CDR3 sequence: CASSLGPDPYGYTF. CDR3 nucleotides: TGCGCCAGCAGCCTCGGGCCAGACCCCTATGGCTACACCTTC.

There are a few counts of this clonotype. V gene TRBV28 combines with J gene TRBJ1-5; D is undetermined. The germline gives CDR1 MDHEN, CDR2 SYDVKM. V was pared by 2 bases and J by 3 bases, with 17 bases between. The CDR3 covers 17 residues. CDR3 in amino acids: CASSLSRYGLTNQPQHF. In nucleotides, the CDR3 is TGTGCCAGCAGTTTAAGTCGGTATGGACTGACCAATCAGCCCCAGCATTTT.

The V and J genes are TRBV25-1 and TRBJ2-1; 9 nucleotides line up with TRBD1. The CDR3 sequence is 16 residues long. V gave up 0 bases and J gave up 8 bases; unmatched junction bases: 8. The V gene's germline CDR1 is MGHDK and CDR2 SYGVNS. CDR3 sequence: CASSEYRLDRGDEQFF. CDR3 coding DNA: TGTGCCAGCAGTGAATACCGGTTAGACAGGGGGGATGAGCAGTTCTTC.

The rearrangement joins TRBV29-1 to TRBJ2-3, with 7 positions matching TRBD2. CDR3 length equals 13 residues. The V gene's germline CDR1 is SQVTM and CDR2 ANQGSEA. The ends lost 8 bases at V and 4 bases at J; junction bases unmatched: 9. CDR3 region: CSTGGGLADTQYF. For the CDR3, the DNA is TGCAGCACGGGGGGTGGATTGGCAGATACGCAGTATTTT.

This clonotype was found many times. The genes are TRBV20-1 and TRBJ2-5, with TRBD2 matching 10 bases. The CDR3 consists of 14 residues. V lost 7 bases and J lost 2; bases outside the gene matches: 7. From germline, CDR1 is DFQATT and CDR2 SNEGSKA (reference sequence). This chain's CDR3 is CSVPRTSGQETQYF. The DNA of the CDR3 is TGCAGTGTCCCAAGGACTAGCGGACAAGAGACCCAGTACTTC.

The chain couples TRBV7-8 to TRBJ1-6; unclear D gene. Germline loops: CDR1 SGHVS, CDR2 FQNEAQ. This CDR3 contains 16 residues. The V gene lost 0 bases and the J gene lost 5 bases, with 11 bases spanning the gap. The CDR3 coding sequence is TGTGCCAGCAGCTTAGCGCAGGCCCCGGATAATTCACCCCTCCACTTT. This codes for CASSLAQAPDNSPLHF. The full variable domain, in which reference TRBV7-8 and TRBJ1-6 provide the parts outside the CDR3, is GAGVSQSPRYKVAKRGQDVALRCDPISGHVSLFWYQQALGQGPEFLTYFQNEAQLDKSGLPSDRFFAERPEGSVSTLKIQRTQQEDSAVYLCASSLAQAPDNSPLHFGNGTRLTVT.

There are many counts of this clonotype. The V call is TRBV5-6, the J call TRBJ2-3; 9 bases fit TRBD2. The CDR3 totals 17 residues. The V gene's germline CDR1 is SGHDT and CDR2 YYEEEE. Germline trimming cut 4 bases from V and 4 bases from J; bases unmatched to any gene: 13. DNA for the CDR3: TGTGCCAGCAGCCGTCGGCTAGCGGGGCACTCCCCAGATACGCAGTATTTT. It specifies CASSRRLAGHSPDTQYF.

This clonotype was seen a handful of times. This rearrangement joins TRBV29-1 to TRBJ2-7; D is perhaps TRBD1 or TRBD2 (5 bases each). Germline loops: CDR1 SQVTM, CDR2 ANQGSEA. Trimming pared 4 bases from V and 1 base from J, leaving 17 bases between. This CDR3 has 15 amino acids. The CDR3 DNA reads as TGCAGCGTTGGCGCCTGGGACGTAGTTTCCTACGAGCAGTACTTC. Translation gives CSVGAWDVVSYEQYF.

The sample holds a few counts of this clonotype. The genes are TRBV11-3 and TRBJ2-5; 13 bases line up with TRBD2. The V and J ends lost 6 bases and 5 bases, in that order; junction bases with no gene match: 6. This CDR3 region has 15 residues. Per germline, CDR1 SGHNT and CDR2 YENEEA. CDR3 bases: TGTGCCAGCAGACGGACTAGCGGGAGCGGGGAGACCCAGTACTTC. Protein: CASRRTSGSGETQYF.

The genes are TRBV6-2 or TRBV6-3 and TRBJ2-7, with 15 nucleotides matching TRBD2. Germline V CDR1 and CDR2: MNHEY, SVGEGT. The CDR3 extends over 15 amino acids. V gave up 3 bases and J gave up 4 bases; unmatched junction bases: 1. For the CDR3, the DNA is TGTGCCAGCAGTTATGGACTAGCGGGAGGGTACGAGCAGTACTTC. Its protein is CASSYGLAGGYEQYF.

This clonotype was observed a handful of times. The V and J genes are TRBV27 and TRBJ2-3; D not certain. The CDR3 length is 16 residues. Germline V CDR1 and CDR2: MNHEY, SMNVEV (reference sequence). Trimming took 5 bases from V and 4 from J, leaving 19 bases between them. The CDR3 spells CASSPRGLLGPDTQYF. CDR3 DNA sequence: TGTGCCAGCAGTCCCCGAGGCCTTCTCGGGCCAGATACGCAGTATTTT.

The chain is built from TRBV19 and TRBJ2-1; D is unclear. The ends were cut back, 0 bases at V and 3 bases at J, with 3 bases in the middle. In germline, CDR1 is LNHDA, CDR2 SQIVND (reference sequence). This CDR3 spans 13 amino acids. The CDR3, as DNA: TGTGCCAGTAGTATAGAGGGCTACAATGAGCAGTTCTTC. Translating it yields CASSIEGYNEQFF.

This clonotype was seen more than once but under ten times. The gene calls are TRBV27 and TRBJ1-2; D is unclear. This CDR3 region has 12 residues. From germline, CDR1 is MNHEY and CDR2 SMNVEV (reference sequence). The V end was cut by 6 bases, the J end by 1 base, with 6 bases between. CDR3 coding DNA: TGTGCCAGCAGGGACCGTAACTATGGCTACACCTTC. Its translation is CASRDRNYGYTF.

The CDR3 nucleotides read TGTGCCAGCAGTTTCTTGTCAGCGGGAGGGGGCAATGAGCAGTTCTTC. The encoded protein is CASSFLSAGGGNEQFF. The genes are TRBV12-3 or TRBV12-4 and TRBJ2-1; TRBD2 aligns across 10 bases. This CDR3 has 16 residues. The ends lost 3 bases at V and 6 bases at J; junction bases unmatched: 8.

The chain combines TRBV5-6 with TRBJ2-7; D is perhaps TRBD2 (6 bases). The CDR3 is 13 amino acids. CDR1 and CDR2 (germline): SGHDT, YYEEEE. V was cut by 1 base and J by 6 bases, with 11 bases left in between. The CDR3 DNA sequence: TGTGCCAGCAGCTTGATGCGGGAATGCGAGCAGTACGTC. Its protein is CASSLMRECEQYV.

This clonotype was detected only a few times. V is TRBV20-1 and J is TRBJ2-7, with D hard to call. V was shortened by 5 bases and J by 9 bases, with 11 bases between the two germline ends. Germline V gene sequence: CDR1 DFQATT, CDR2 SNEGSKA (reference sequence). The CDR3 spans 10 residues. The CDR3 loop is CSAPNDGQYF. The CDR3, as DNA: TGCAGTGCTCCCAATGATGGGCAGTACTTC.

This clonotype was seen at least ten times. This rearrangement joins TRBV5-1 to TRBJ2-3, with D perhaps TRBD2 (6 bases). CDR3 length equals 16 residues. Germline V gene data show CDR1 as SGHRS and CDR2 as YFSETQ. Trimming removed 1 base at V and 6 bases at J, with 18 bases between. CDR3 sequence (DNA): TGCGCCAGCAGCTTGTTAGGGGACTTCCTCAAGGATACGCAGTATTTT. It yields the protein CASSLLGDFLKDTQYF.

The gene calls are TRBV20-1 and TRBJ1-3, with D unresolved. From germline, CDR1 is DFQATT and CDR2 SNEGSKA (reference sequence). Deletions cut 1 base from V and 0 bases from J, with 10 bases between. The CDR3 is 15 residues long. This chain's CDR3 is CSARGRPISGNTIYF. CDR3 DNA: TGCAGTGCTAGAGGGCGGCCGATCTCTGGAAACACCATATATTTT.

The rearrangement links TRBV11-1 to TRBJ2-1; 13 nucleotides line up with TRBD2. CDR1 is SGHAT, CDR2 FQDESV, per germline (reference sequence). The CDR3 runs to 18 residues. With 3 bases clipped from V and 0 bases from J, the junction kept 5 bases outside the gene matches. CDR3 nucleotides: TGTGCCAGCAGCTTGGGGACTAGCGGGACCAGCTCCTACAATGAGCAGTTCTTC. Its translation is CASSLGTSGTSSYNEQFF.

The V and J genes are TRBV29-1 and TRBJ1-5; D is perhaps TRBD1 (5 bases). CDR1 and CDR2 from the germline V gene are SQVTM and ANQGSEA. V lost 3 bases and J lost 2, with 8 bases in between. This CDR3 is 13 amino acids long. This chain's CDR3 is CSVDTGGNQPQHF. CDR3 sequence (DNA): TGCAGCGTTGATACAGGTGGCAATCAGCCCCAGCATTTT.

The sample holds many counts of this clonotype. The chain is built from TRBV6-6 and TRBJ2-2, with 13 bases fitting TRBD2. V lost 2 bases to trimming and J lost 5 bases; unmatched junction nucleotides: 5. Germline CDR1 and CDR2: MNHNY and SVGAGI (reference sequence). The CDR3 consists of 17 residues. This CDR3 is CASSYLLAGGRTGELFF. In nucleotides, the CDR3 is TGTGCCAGCAGTTACCTACTAGCGGGGGGGCGAACCGGGGAGCTGTTTTTT.

This rearrangement joins TRBV5-5 to TRBJ2-3, with D maybe TRBD2 (6 bases). The germline V and J ends were trimmed by 0 bases and 6 bases, with 11 bases remaining between them. Germline V gives CDR1 SGHKS, CDR2 YYEKEE (reference sequence). The CDR3 length is 14 residues. In nucleotides, the CDR3 is TGTGCCAGCAGCTTGGACCTCGGAGGGGATACGCAGTATTTT. Its translation is CASSLDLGGDTQYF. The variable domain in full, completed from reference TRBV5-5 and TRBJ2-3, reads DAGVTQSPTHLIKTRGQQVTLRCSPISGHKSVSWYQQVLGQGPQFIFQYYEKEERGRGNFPDRFSARQFPNYSSELNVNALLLGDSALYLCASSLDLGGDTQYFGPGTRLTVL.

Concerning this clonotype itself: An end of the junction differs from the germline gene, which may be a read error. The chain joins TRBV14 to TRBJ2-3; D remains unclear. Germline assignment: CDR1 SGHDN and CDR2 FVKESK. This CDR3 region has 11 residues. The DNA of the CDR3 is TGTACCAGCAGCCAGCATACTACGCAGTATTTT. Its translation: CTSSQHTTQYF.